This T cell receptor (beta chain) was sequenced in a study of blood T cell repertoires in COVID-19. Across the study: Researchers got acute and convalescent COVID-19 samples from the United States, Italy and Spain. PBMCs, B-cell-depleted T cells, or T cells provided the cDNA or gDNA that made up the material.

As originally analysed: By means of reference gene primer amplification, nucleated cell counts were estimated. Sequencing used immunoSEQ multiplex PCR; TCRdb keeps in-frame clones, though not all of them. From that table come the V and J calls and clone size; the DNA was used to work out D and trimming. This table has about 83,000 clones, approximately 86% appearing once. This CDR3 region has 13 residues. V dropped 5 bases and J dropped 2; count of bases not matched to a gene: 3. Germline V gene data show CDR1 as LNHDA and CDR2 as SQIVND (reference sequence). Input material: peripheral blood. The V and J genes are TRBV19 and TRBJ2-7; 7 bases line up with TRBD1. The TCR originated in a woman aged 50 to 65 with active or convalescent COVID-19. DNA for the CDR3: TGTGCCAGTAGTGTCGGACAGGCCTACGAGCAGTACTTC. This gives the protein CASSVGQAYEQYF. Full variable domain (rest looked up from reference TRBV19 and TRBJ2-7): DGGITQSPKYLFRKEGQNVTLSCEQNLNHDAMYWYRQDPGQGLRLIYYSQIVNDFQKGDIAEGYSVSREKKESFPLTVTSAQKNPTAFYLCASSVGQAYEQYFGPGTRLTVT.